This T cell receptor beta chain came from a study of cytotoxic CD8 clonotypes in ibrutinib-treated CLL. Study-wide background: Recorded responses included around 24 partial and 2 complete; following median roughly 70 months, roughly 15 stayed remitted and some 12 progressed. Response samples followed a median about 12 months of treatment, range 6 to 36. Notes on the study in general: The study sampled sustained-remission and progressing patients at different times.

CDR1 is SGDLS and CDR2 is YYNGEE in the germline V gene. Trimming at V came to 3 bases and at J to 8 bases, leaving 5 bases not matched to a gene. The CDR3 length is 14 residues. Note on this clone: What it binds is unknown.

The targeted sequencing depth was 1 in 200,000 to 1 in 1 million T cells. Here immunoSEQ multiplex PCR was the method, and the copy in TCRdb shows in-frame clones only, minus some. The sample has about 300,000 clones, about 61% seen once; the top ten hold roughly 6.8%. The chain links TRBV9 to TRBJ2-4; TRBD1 matches at 10 bases. The clonotype originates from a human donor with chronic lymphocytic leukemia. Material: PBMCs, obtained after 36 months of ibrutinib treatment. CDR3 nucleotides: TGTGCCAGCAGCGCCGGGACAGGGGTGCACATTCAGTACTTC. This translates into CASSAGTGVHIQYF.